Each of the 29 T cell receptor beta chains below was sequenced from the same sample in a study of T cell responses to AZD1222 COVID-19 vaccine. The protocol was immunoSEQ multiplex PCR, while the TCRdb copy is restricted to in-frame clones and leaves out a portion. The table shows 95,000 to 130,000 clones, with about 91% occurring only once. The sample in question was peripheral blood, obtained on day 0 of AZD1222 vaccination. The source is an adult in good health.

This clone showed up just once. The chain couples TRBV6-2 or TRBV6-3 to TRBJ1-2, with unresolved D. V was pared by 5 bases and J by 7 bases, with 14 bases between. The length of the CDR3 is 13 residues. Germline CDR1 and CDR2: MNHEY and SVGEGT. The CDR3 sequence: CASSELGKSGYTF. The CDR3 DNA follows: TGTGCCAGCAGTGAGCTGGGGAAGTCTGGCTACACCTTC.

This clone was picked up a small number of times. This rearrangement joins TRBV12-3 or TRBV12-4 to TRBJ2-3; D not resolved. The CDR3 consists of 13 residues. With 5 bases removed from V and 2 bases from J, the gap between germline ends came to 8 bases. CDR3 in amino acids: CASSLGFTDTQYF. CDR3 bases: TGTGCCAGCAGTCTAGGATTCACAGATACGCAGTATTTT.

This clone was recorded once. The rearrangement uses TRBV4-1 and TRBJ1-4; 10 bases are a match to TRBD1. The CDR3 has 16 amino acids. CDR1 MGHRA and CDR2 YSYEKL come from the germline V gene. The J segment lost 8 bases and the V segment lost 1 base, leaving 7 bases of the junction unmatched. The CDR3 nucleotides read TGCGCCAGCAGCCAAGTTCCGGGACAGGGGCTAGAAAAACTGTTTTTT. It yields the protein CASSQVPGQGLEKLFF.

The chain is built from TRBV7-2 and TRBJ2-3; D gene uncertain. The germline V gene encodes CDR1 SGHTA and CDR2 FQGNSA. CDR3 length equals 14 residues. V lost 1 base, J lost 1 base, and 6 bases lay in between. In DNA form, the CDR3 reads TGTGCCAGCAGCTTAGTAGCTGGCACAGATACGCAGTATTTT. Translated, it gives CASSLVAGTDTQYF.

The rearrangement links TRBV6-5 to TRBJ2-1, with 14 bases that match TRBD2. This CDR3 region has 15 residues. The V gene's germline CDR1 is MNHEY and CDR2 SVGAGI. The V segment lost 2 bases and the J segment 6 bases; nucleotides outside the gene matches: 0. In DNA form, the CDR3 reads TGTGCCAGCAGTTACGGGACTAGCGGGGGCAATGAGCAGTTCTTC. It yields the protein CASSYGTSGGNEQFF.

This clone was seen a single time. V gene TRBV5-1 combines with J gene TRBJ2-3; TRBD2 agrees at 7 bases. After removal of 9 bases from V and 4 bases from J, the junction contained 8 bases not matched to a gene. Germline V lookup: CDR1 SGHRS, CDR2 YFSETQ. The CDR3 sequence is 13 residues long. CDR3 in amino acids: CATRDLAADTQYF. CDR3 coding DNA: TGCGCCACCCGGGATCTAGCGGCAGATACGCAGTATTTT. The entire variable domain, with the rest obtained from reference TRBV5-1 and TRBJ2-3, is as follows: KAGVTQTPRYLIKTRGQQVTLSCSPISGHRSVSWYQQTPGQGLQFLFEYFSETQRNKGNFPGRFSGRQFSNSRSEMNVSTLELGDSALYLCATRDLAADTQYFGPGTRLTVL.

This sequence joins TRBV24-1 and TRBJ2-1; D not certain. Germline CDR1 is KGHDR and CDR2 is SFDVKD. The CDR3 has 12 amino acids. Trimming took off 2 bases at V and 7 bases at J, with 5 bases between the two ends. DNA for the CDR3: TGTGCCACCAGTGATTATGATAATGAGCAGTTCTTC. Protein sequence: CATSDYDNEQFF.

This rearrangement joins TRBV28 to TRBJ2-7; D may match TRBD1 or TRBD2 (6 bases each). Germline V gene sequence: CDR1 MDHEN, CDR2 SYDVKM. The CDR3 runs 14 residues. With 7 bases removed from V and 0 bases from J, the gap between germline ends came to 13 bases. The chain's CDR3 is CASTYGGGSYEQYF. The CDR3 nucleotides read TGTGCCAGCACATATGGAGGGGGCTCCTACGAGCAGTACTTC.

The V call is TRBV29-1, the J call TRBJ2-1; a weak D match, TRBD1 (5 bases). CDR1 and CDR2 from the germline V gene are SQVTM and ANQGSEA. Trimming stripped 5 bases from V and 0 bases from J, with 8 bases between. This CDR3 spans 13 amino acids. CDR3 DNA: TGCAGCGTTCGTAGGGGCTCCTACAATGAGCAGTTCTTC. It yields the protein CSVRRGSYNEQFF.

In DNA, the CDR3 is TGTGCCAGCAGCTTATTAGGTAGTATCCAGCCCCAGCATTTT. Residues: CASSLLGSIQPQHF. The chain is built from TRBV7-9 and TRBJ1-5; D gene ambiguous. The germline CDR1 and CDR2 sequences are SEHNR and FQNEAQ (reference sequence). V was clipped by 2 bases and J by 7 bases, with 12 bases between them. This CDR3 is built from 14 residues. Full variable domain (missing parts from reference TRBV7-9 and TRBJ1-5): DTGVSQNPRHKITKRGQNVTFRCDPISEHNRLYWYRQTLGQGPEFLTYFQNEAQLEKSRLLSDRFSAERPKGSFSTLEIQRTEQGDSAMYLCASSLLGSIQPQHFGDGTRLSIL.

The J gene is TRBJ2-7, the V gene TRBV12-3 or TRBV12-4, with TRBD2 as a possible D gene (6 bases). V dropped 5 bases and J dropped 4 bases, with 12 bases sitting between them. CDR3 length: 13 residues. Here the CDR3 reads CASSRLGSYEQYF. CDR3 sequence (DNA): TGTGCCAGCAGTCGCCTCGGGAGTTACGAGCAGTACTTC.

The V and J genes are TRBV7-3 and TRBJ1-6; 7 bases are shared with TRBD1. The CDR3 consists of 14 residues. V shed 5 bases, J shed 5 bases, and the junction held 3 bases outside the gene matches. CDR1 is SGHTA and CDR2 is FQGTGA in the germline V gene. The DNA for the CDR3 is TGTGCCAGCAGCCTACAGGGGAATAATTCACCCCTCCACTTT. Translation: CASSLQGNNSPLHF.

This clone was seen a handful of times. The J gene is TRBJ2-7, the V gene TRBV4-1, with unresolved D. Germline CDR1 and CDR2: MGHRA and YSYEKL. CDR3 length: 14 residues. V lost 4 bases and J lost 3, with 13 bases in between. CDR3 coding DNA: TGCGCCAGCAGCCCAATGGCCTACAACTACGAGCAGTACTTC. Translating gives CASSPMAYNYEQYF.

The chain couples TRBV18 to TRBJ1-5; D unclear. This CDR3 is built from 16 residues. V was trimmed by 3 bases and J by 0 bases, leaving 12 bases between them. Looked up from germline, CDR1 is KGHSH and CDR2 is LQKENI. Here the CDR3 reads CASSPSLPGSNQPQHF. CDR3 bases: TGTGCCAGCTCACCGTCGTTACCTGGTAGCAATCAGCCCCAGCATTTT.

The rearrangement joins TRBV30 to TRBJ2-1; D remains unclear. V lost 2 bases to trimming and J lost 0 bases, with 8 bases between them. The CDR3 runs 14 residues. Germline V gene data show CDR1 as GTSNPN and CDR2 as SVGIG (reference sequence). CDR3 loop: CAWSSDGSYNEQFF. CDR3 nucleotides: TGTGCCTGGAGTTCGGACGGCTCCTACAATGAGCAGTTCTTC.

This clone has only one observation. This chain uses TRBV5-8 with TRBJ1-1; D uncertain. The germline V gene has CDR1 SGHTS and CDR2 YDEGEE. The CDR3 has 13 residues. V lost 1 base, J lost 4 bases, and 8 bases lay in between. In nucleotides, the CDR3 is TGTGCCAGCAGCTTGTACGGAGGCACTGAAGCTTTCTTT. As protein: CASSLYGGTEAFF.

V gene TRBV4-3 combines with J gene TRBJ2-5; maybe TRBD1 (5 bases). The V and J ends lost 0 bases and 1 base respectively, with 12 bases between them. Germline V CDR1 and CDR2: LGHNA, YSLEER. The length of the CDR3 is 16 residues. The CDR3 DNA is TGCGCCAGCAGCCAAGATGTGGGCAGGGTCCAAGAGACCCAGTACTTC. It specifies CASSQDVGRVQETQYF.

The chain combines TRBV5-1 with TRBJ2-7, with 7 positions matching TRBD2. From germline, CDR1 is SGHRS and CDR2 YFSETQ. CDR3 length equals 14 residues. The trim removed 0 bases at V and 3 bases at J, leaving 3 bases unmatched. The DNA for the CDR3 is TGCGCCAGCAGCTTGGGGGACTACATCTACGAGCAGTACTTC. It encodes CASSLGDYIYEQYF.

The CDR3 spells CASSFTSGGSNEQFF. The CDR3 coding sequence is TGTGCCAGCAGCTTTACTAGCGGGGGGTCTAATGAGCAGTTCTTC. This chain uses TRBV11-2 with TRBJ2-1; 12 bases fit TRBD2. J was trimmed by 7 bases and V by 3 bases; bases with no gene match: 4. CDR1 and CDR2 (germline): SGHAT, FQNNGV. The length of the CDR3 is 15 residues. Complete variable domain (other parts from reference TRBV11-2 and TRBJ2-1): EAGVAQSPRYKIIEKRQSVAFWCNPISGHATLYWYQQILGQGPKLLIQFQNNGVVDDSQLPKDRFSAERLKGVDSTLKIQPAKLEDSAVYLCASSFTSGGSNEQFFGPGTRLTVL.

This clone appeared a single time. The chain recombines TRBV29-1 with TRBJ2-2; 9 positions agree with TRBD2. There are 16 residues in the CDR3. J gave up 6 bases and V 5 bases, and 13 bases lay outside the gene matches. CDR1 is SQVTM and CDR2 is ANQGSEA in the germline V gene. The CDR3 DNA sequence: TGCAGCGTTAACGTTCCAAGCGGGGGGTTCCCCGGGGAGCTGTTTTTT. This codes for CSVNVPSGGFPGELFF.

This chain's CDR3 is CASGLDRGNTEAFF. CDR3 nucleotide sequence: TGTGCTAGTGGTTTGGACAGGGGGAACACTGAAGCTTTCTTT. This rearrangement joins TRBV12-5 to TRBJ1-1; 7 bases agree with TRBD1. Trimming took 1 base from V and 1 from J; bases not matched to a gene: 0. Germline loops: CDR1 LGHNT, CDR2 FRNRAP. The CDR3 sequence is 14 residues long. Filled out from reference TRBV12-5 and TRBJ1-1, the complete variable domain reads DARVTQTPRHKVTEMGQEVTMRCQPILGHNTVFWYRQTMMQGLELLAYFRNRAPLDDSGMPKDRFSAEMPDATLATLKIQPSEPRDSAVYFCASGLDRGNTEAFFGQGTRLTVV.

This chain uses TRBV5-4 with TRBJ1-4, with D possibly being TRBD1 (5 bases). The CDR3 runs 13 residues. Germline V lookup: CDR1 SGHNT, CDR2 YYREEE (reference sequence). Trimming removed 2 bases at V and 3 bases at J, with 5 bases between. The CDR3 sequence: CASSLGANEKLFF. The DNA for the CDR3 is TGTGCCAGCAGCTTAGGGGCTAATGAAAAACTGTTTTTT.

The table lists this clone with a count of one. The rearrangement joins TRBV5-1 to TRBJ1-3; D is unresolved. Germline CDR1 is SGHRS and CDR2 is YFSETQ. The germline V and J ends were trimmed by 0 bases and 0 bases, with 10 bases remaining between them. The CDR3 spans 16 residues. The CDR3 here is CASSLAGFNSGNTIYF. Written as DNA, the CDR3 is TGCGCCAGCAGCTTGGCTGGGTTTAACTCTGGAAACACCATATATTTT.

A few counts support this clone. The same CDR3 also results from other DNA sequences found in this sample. The CDR3 protein is CASRLARGVTYEQYF. DNA for the CDR3: TGTGCAAGTCGCTTAGCTAGGGGGGTCACCTACGAGCAGTACTTC. This chain links TRBV12-2 with TRBJ2-7. TRBV12-2 represents a pseudogene. The CDR3 is 15 amino acids.

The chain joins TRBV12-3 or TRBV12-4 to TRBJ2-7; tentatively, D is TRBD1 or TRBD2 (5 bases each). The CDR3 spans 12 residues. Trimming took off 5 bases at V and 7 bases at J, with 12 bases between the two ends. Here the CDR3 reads CASSRGPLEQYF. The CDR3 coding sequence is TGTGCCAGCAGTCGGGGCCCCTTAGAGCAGTACTTC.

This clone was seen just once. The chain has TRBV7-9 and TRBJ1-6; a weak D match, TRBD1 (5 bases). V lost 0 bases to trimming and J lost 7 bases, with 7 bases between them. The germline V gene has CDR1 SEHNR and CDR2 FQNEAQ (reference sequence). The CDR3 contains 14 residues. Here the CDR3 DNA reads TGTGCCAGCAGCTTAGCAGGGGTCAATTCACCCCTCCACTTT. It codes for CASSLAGVNSPLHF.

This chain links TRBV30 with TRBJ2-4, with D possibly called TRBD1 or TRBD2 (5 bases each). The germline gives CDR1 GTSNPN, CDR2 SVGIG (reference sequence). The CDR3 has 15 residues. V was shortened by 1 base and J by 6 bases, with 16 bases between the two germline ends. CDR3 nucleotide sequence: TGTGCCTGGAGTGAGAAGGGGACGGTAGGAAACATTCAGTACTTC. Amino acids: CAWSEKGTVGNIQYF.

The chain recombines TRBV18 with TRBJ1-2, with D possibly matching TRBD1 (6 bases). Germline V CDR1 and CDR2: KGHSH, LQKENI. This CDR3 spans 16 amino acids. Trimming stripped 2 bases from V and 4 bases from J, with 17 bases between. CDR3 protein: CASSPTVTGAVYGYTF. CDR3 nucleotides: TGTGCCAGCTCACCAACGGTGACGGGGGCCGTCTATGGCTACACCTTC.

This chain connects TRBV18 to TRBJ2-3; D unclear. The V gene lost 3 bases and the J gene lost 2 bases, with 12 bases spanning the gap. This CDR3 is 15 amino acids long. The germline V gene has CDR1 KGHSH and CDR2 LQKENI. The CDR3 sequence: CASSPNSFNTDTQYF. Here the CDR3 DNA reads TGTGCCAGCTCACCTAATTCCTTTAACACAGATACGCAGTATTTT.